The 5 T cell receptor beta chains presented below share a single source sample, sequenced in a study of blood T cell repertoires in COVID-19. Clones were read by immunoSEQ multiplex PCR, and TCRdb kept only the in-frame ones, dropping some. The data show roughly 250,000 clones, around four fifths seen once. Sequencing was done on a sample of peripheral blood. These receptors all stem from a woman aged 80 or over with acute or convalescent COVID-19.

The gene calls are TRBV11-3 and TRBJ2-7; 8 bases align to TRBD1. V dropped 5 bases and J dropped 6; count of bases not matched to a gene: 3. The CDR3 runs to 12 residues. Per the germline V gene, CDR1 is SGHNT and CDR2 is YENEEA. DNA of the CDR3: TGTGCCAGCAGCCTCGGGACAGGCGAGCAGTACTTC. Translated, it gives CASSLGTGEQYF.

This chain connects TRBV6-5 to TRBJ2-5, with no clear D. Germline V gene data show CDR1 as MNHEY and CDR2 as SVGAGI. CDR3 length: 14 residues. V was pared by 0 bases and J by 1 base, with 6 bases between. DNA of the CDR3: TGTGCCAGCAGTTACTCGAACTTCCAAGAGACCCAGTACTTC. It codes for CASSYSNFQETQYF.

This chain uses TRBV5-6 with TRBJ1-6; maybe TRBD1 (5 bases). Germline V gene sequence: CDR1 SGHDT, CDR2 YYEEEE. This CDR3 contains 16 residues. Deletions cut 0 bases from V and 6 bases from J, with 13 bases between. CDR3 in amino acids: CASSLAGGGLNSPLHF. DNA of the CDR3: TGTGCCAGCAGCTTGGCCGGTGGGGGACTTAATTCACCCCTCCACTTT. Supplemented by reference TRBV5-6 and TRBJ1-6, the full variable domain reads DAGVTQSPTHLIKTRGQQVTLRCSPKSGHDTVSWYQQALGQGPQFIFQYYEEEERQRGNFPDRFSGHQFPNYSSELNVNALLLGDSALYLCASSLAGGGLNSPLHFGNGTRLTVT.

The count of this clone is one. This chain connects TRBV27 to TRBJ1-1, with D perhaps TRBD1 (6 bases). Germline-derived CDR1 and CDR2 are MNHEY and SMNVEV (reference sequence). The CDR3 has 14 residues. V was cut by 3 bases and J by 1 base, with 9 bases left in between. The CDR3 sequence: CASSFGGRNTEAFF. DNA for the CDR3: TGTGCCAGCAGTTTCGGGGGGCGGAACACTGAAGCTTTCTTT.

The rearrangement uses TRBV5-5 and TRBJ1-6; 7 bases are a match to TRBD1. This CDR3 region has 14 residues. J gave up 7 bases and V 1 base, and 2 bases lay outside the gene matches. Germline lookup yields CDR1 SGHKS and CDR2 YYEKEE (reference sequence). The CDR3 bases are TGTGCCAGCAGCTTGACAGGGGAGAATTCACCCCTCCACTTT. Residues: CASSLTGENSPLHF. The complete variable domain, with remaining parts taken from reference TRBV5-5 and TRBJ1-6, reads DAGVTQSPTHLIKTRGQQVTLRCSPISGHKSVSWYQQVLGQGPQFIFQYYEKEERGRGNFPDRFSARQFPNYSSELNVNALLLGDSALYLCASSLTGENSPLHFGNGTRLTVT.